This TCR beta chain was sequenced in a study of control samples from healthy donors and cancer patients. This clone has only one observation. Trimming removed 3 bases at V and 1 base at J, with 10 bases between. The germline CDR1 and CDR2 sequences are SGDLS and YYNGEE. CDR3 length equals 15 residues. Sequencing used immunoSEQ multiplex PCR; TCRdb keeps in-frame clones, though not all of them. The data hold 100,000 to 150,000 clones, with 92% observed a single time. The sequenced sample consisted of blood. The chain uses TRBV9 and TRBJ2-2; a possible D gene is TRBD2 (6 bases). This TCR came from a woman aged 45-59 years in good health. The CDR3 region has the DNA TGTGCCAGCAGCGGCGGGACTCGGAACACCGGGGAGCTGTTTTTT. Translated, it gives CASSGGTRNTGELFF.